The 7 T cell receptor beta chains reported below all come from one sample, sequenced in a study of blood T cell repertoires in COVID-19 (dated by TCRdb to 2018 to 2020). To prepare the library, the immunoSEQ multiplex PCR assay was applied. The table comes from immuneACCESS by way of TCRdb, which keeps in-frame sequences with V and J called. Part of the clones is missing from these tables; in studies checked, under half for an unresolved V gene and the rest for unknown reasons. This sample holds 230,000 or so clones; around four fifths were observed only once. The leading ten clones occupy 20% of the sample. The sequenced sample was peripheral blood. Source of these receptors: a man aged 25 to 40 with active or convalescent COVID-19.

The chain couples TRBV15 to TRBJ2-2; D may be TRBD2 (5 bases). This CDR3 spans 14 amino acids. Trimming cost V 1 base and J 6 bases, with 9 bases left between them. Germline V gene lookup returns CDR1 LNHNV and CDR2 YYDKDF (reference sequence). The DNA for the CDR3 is TGTGCCACCAGCAGAGCACGGGGTGCCGGGGAGCTGTTTTTT. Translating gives CATSRARGAGELFF.

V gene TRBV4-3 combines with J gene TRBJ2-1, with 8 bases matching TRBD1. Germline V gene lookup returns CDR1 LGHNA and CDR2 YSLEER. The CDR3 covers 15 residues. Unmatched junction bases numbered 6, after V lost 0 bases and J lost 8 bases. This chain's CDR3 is CASSQDGTGYYEQFF. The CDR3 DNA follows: TGCGCCAGCAGCCAAGACGGGACAGGATACTATGAGCAGTTCTTC.

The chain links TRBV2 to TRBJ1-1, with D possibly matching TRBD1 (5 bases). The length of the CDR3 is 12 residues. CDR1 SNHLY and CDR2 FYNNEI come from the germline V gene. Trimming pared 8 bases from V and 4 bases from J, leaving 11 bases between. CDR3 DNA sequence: TGTGCCAGCCTCTGGGGGGGCACTGAAGCTTTCTTT. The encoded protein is CASLWGGTEAFF.

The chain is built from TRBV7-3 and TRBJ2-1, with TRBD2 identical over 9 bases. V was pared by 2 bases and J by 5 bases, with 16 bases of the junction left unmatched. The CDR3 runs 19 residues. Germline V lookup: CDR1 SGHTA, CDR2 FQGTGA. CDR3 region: CASSLFGRASGTHHNEQFF. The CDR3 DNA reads TGTGCCAGCAGCTTATTCGGTCGGGCTAGCGGGACTCACCACAATGAGCAGTTCTTC.

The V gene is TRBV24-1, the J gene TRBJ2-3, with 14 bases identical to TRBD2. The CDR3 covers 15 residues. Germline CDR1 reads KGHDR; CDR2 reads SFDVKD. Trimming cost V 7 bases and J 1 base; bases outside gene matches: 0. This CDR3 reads CATRGLAGGTDTQYF. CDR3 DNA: TGTGCCACCAGGGGACTAGCGGGGGGCACAGATACGCAGTATTTT.

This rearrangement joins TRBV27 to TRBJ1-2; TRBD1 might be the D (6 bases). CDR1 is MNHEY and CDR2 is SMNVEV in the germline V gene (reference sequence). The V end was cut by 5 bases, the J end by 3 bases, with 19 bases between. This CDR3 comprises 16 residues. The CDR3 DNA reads TGTGCCAGCAGTGATGCCCCGCGGGGGGCGGACTATGGCTACACCTTC. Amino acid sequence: CASSDAPRGADYGYTF.

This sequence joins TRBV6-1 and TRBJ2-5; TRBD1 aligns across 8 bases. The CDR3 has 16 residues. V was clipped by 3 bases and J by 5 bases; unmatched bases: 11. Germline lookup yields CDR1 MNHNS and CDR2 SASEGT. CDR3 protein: CASSDRDRGSWETQYF. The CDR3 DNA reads TGTGCCAGCAGTGATCGAGACAGGGGCTCCTGGGAGACCCAGTACTTC.